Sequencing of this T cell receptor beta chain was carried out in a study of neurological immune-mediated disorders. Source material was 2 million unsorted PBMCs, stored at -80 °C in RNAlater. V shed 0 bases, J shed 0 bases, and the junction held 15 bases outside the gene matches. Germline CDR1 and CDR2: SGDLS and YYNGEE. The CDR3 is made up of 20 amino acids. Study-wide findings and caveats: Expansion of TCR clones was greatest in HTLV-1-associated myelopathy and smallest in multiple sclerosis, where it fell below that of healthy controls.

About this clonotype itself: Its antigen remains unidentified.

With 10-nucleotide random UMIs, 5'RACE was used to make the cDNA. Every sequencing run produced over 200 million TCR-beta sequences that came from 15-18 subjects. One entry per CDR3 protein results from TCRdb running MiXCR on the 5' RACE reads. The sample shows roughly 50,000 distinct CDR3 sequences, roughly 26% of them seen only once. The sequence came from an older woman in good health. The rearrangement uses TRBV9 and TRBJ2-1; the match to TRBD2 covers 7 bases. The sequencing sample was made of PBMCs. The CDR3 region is CASSVAIAGAQDGSYNEQFF. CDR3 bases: TGTGCCAGCAGCGTAGCAATAGCGGGTGCCCAAGACGGCTCCTACAATGAGCAGTTCTTC.